The clone carrying this TCR beta chain was counted between two and nine times. The antigen is undetermined. The source of the sample is a study of T cell repertoires in cytomegalovirus infection. General study results and limits: It was HLA-C-restricted CMV-specific TCR beta clonotypes that dominated the response ex vivo.

TCRdb called the reads again in MiXCR, with one record for every CDR3 protein. The data show about 360,000 distinct CDR3 sequences, roughly 34% seen once. CDR1 and CDR2 (germline): SGHNT, YYREEE (reference sequence). The ends were cut back, 5 bases at V and 1 base at J, with 7 bases in the middle. The CDR3 contains 12 residues. The sample in question was cultured PBMCs, obtained from culture after CMV antigen stimulation. The rearrangement joins TRBV5-4 to TRBJ2-7; D call uncertain. The TCR sequence derives from a human donor in good health (CMV status not recorded). Some clones in this sample may be carry-over from other donors' samples. For the CDR3, the DNA is TGTGCCAGCAGAAGGGAATCCTACGAGCAGTACTTC. Its protein product is CASRRESYEQYF.